Below, 31 T cell receptor beta chains from the same sample are listed, as sequenced in a study of CD8 T cells in ankylosing spondylitis. Using its own MiXCR run on the 5' RACE reads, TCRdb lists one record per CDR3 protein. The sample has about 800,000 distinct CDR3 sequences, 10% to 15% seen once. Their antigens are not known. Study-level points and caveats: Seemingly distinctive of ankylosing spondylitis blood was a TCR beta motif formed by eight highly homologous variants.

What was sequenced was blood, either unsorted or a sorted T cell fraction (not recorded which). These receptors all come from a male donor with ankylosing spondylitis.

There are many counts of this clonotype. A junction end diverges from the germline sequence, so it may reflect a read error. J is TRBJ2-7 and V is TRBV5-1; 8 bases match TRBD1. Per germline, CDR1 SGHRS and CDR2 YFSETQ. This CDR3 is 14 amino acids long. In DNA, the CDR3 is TGTGCCAGCAGCTTGGACAGGGTCTCCTACGAGCAGTACTTC. Residues: CASSLDRVSYEQYF.

The V gene is TRBV6-2 or TRBV6-3, the J gene TRBJ2-5; D gene uncertain. This CDR3 has 11 amino acids. V shed 5 bases and J shed 5 bases, with 6 bases lying between them. Germline V CDR1 and CDR2: MNHEY, SVGEGT. CDR3 loop: CASSKVETQYF. The CDR3 DNA reads as TGTGCCAGCAGTAAGGTGGAGACCCAGTACTTC.

This clonotype came up a few times. The chain has TRBV4-2 and TRBJ1-1, with a weak D call TRBD1 (5 bases). This CDR3 comprises 13 residues. Trimming took off 6 bases at V and 10 bases at J, with 18 bases between the two ends. CDR1 is LGHNA, CDR2 YNFKEQ, per germline. CDR3 sequence: CASRDWGMEGAFF. CDR3 DNA: TGTGCCAGCAGGGATTGGGGCATGGAGGGAGCTTTCTTT.

The V and J genes are TRBV29-1 and TRBJ2-1, with 9 bases lining up with TRBD2. The CDR3 is 14 amino acids. V lost 5 bases, J lost 5 bases, and 7 bases stayed unmatched. CDR1 SQVTM and CDR2 ANQGSEA come from the germline V gene. The CDR3 here is CSVSRGRVDNEQFF. CDR3 DNA sequence: TGCAGCGTTTCGCGCGGGAGGGTAGACAATGAGCAGTTCTTC.

The rearrangement links TRBV7-2 to TRBJ2-7, with TRBD1 matching 9 bases. The CDR3 extends over 13 amino acids. CDR1 is SGHTA, CDR2 FQGNSA, per germline. V was pared by 6 bases and J by 6 bases, with 6 bases of the junction left unmatched. CDR3 nucleotides: TGTGCCAGCAGTGGGACAGGGCGCGGCGAGCAGTACTTC. It translates to CASSGTGRGEQYF.

The table lists this clonotype with many counts. CDR3 in DNA: TGCAGTGCTAGAGAGATTGAGACCCAGTACTTC. This encodes CSAREIETQYF. This chain joins TRBV20-1 and TRBJ2-5; D call uncertain. The length of the CDR3 is 11 residues. Between the trimmed V and J ends, which lost 0 bases and 5 bases, there was a span of 4 bases. The germline V gene has CDR1 DFQATT and CDR2 SNEGSKA (reference sequence).

The chain joins TRBV5-4 to TRBJ2-3, with TRBD1 identical over 7 bases. V trimming: 4 bases; J trimming: 4 bases; junction bases outside the gene matches: 3. Germline loops: CDR1 SGHNT, CDR2 YYREEE (reference sequence). The CDR3 runs to 13 residues. CDR3 DNA sequence: TGTGCCAGCAGCGGTACAGGGGCAGATACGCAGTATTTT. Its protein is CASSGTGADTQYF.

This clonotype was detected a few times. The chain is built from TRBV5-1 and TRBJ2-1; D is unresolved. The germline CDR1 and CDR2 sequences are SGHRS and YFSETQ. CDR3 size: 13 residues. Trimming pared 0 bases from V and 7 bases from J, leaving 8 bases between. The chain's CDR3 is CASSLEVLNEQFF. The CDR3 DNA reads TGCGCCAGCAGCTTGGAGGTCCTTAATGAGCAGTTCTTC. Full variable domain (missing parts from reference TRBV5-1 and TRBJ2-1): KAGVTQTPRYLIKTRGQQVTLSCSPISGHRSVSWYQQTPGQGLQFLFEYFSETQRNKGNFPGRFSGRQFSNSRSEMNVSTLELGDSALYLCASSLEVLNEQFFGPGTRLTVL.

This clonotype has only a few counts. The chain joins TRBV7-2 to TRBJ1-1, with D possibly being TRBD1 (6 bases). Trimming shortened V by 0 bases and J by 0 bases, and 8 bases separated the two germline ends. The CDR3 totals 15 residues. Per germline, CDR1 SGHTA and CDR2 FQGNSA. CDR3 protein: CASSLATGMNTEAFF. In nucleotides, the CDR3 is TGTGCCAGCAGCTTAGCAACAGGGATGAACACTGAAGCTTTCTTT.

J is TRBJ1-1 and V is TRBV7-9; perhaps TRBD1 as D (6 bases). Trimming removed 3 bases from V and 3 bases from J, with 8 bases in between. From germline, CDR1 is SEHNR and CDR2 FQNEAQ (reference sequence). The CDR3 extends over 13 amino acids. In DNA, the CDR3 is TGTGCCAGCAGCTTCGGACAGTACACTGAAGCTTTCTTT. Its translation: CASSFGQYTEAFF.

V is TRBV24-1 and J is TRBJ1-2; D not resolved. The germline gives CDR1 KGHDR, CDR2 SFDVKD. The CDR3 loop spans 12 amino acids. Between the trimmed V and J ends, which lost 5 bases and 4 bases, there was a span of 7 bases. The CDR3 loop is CATSGGTYGYTF. For the CDR3, the DNA is TGTGCCACCAGTGGAGGCACCTATGGCTACACCTTC.

Ten or more counts support this clonotype. The chain uses TRBV7-2 and TRBJ1-5; 9 positions match TRBD1. The ends lost 3 bases at V and 1 base at J; junction bases unmatched: 1. Germline CDR1 and CDR2: SGHTA and FQGNSA. The CDR3 length is 15 residues. CDR3 bases: TGTGCCAGCAGCTTTGGACAGGGGAGCAATCAGCCCCAGCATTTT. Translation gives CASSFGQGSNQPQHF.

The chain uses TRBV5-1 and TRBJ2-1, with D perhaps matching TRBD2 (6 bases). The ends were cut back, 2 bases at V and 6 bases at J, with 15 bases in the middle. Looked up from germline, CDR1 is SGHRS and CDR2 is YFSETQ. The CDR3 totals 15 residues. This CDR3 is CASSFHNGGVNEQFF. The CDR3 DNA follows: TGCGCCAGCAGCTTCCACAACGGAGGGGTCAATGAGCAGTTCTTC.

The rearrangement joins TRBV5-6 to TRBJ2-5; either TRBD1 or TRBD2 may supply D (5 bases each). Trimming took off 4 bases at V and 5 bases at J, with 27 bases between the two ends. The germline gives CDR1 SGHDT, CDR2 YYEEEE. There are 18 residues in the CDR3. In DNA, the CDR3 is TGTGCCAGCAGCCCCGGACTCCATAGGTCAGGGCCGGGGGAGACCCAGTACTTC. Protein: CASSPGLHRSGPGETQYF.

This clonotype has a handful of counts. The gene calls are TRBV10-3 and TRBJ1-1; weak D call: TRBD1 (5 bases). This CDR3 region has 11 residues. The germline V gene encodes CDR1 ENHRY and CDR2 SYGVKD. Trimming stripped 3 bases from V and 11 bases from J, with 10 bases between. The CDR3 sequence is CAISDAGVAFF. The CDR3 DNA sequence: TGTGCCATCAGTGATGCGGGGGTCGCTTTCTTT.

This clonotype occurred many times. The chain employs TRBV4-3 and TRBJ2-4, with TRBD2 identical over 9 bases. CDR3 length: 17 amino acids. CDR1 and CDR2 (germline): LGHNA, YSLEER. The V gene end was trimmed by 0 bases and the J gene end by 4 bases; junction bases not matched to a gene: 7. The CDR3: CASSQDGLAGTKNIQYF. CDR3 bases: TGCGCCAGCAGCCAAGATGGGCTAGCGGGGACGAAAAACATTCAGTACTTC.

The chain carries TRBV5-5 and TRBJ2-5; D not resolved. Germline CDR1 is SGHKS and CDR2 is YYEKEE (reference sequence). V shed 2 bases and J shed 1 base, with 18 bases lying between them. The CDR3 extends over 17 amino acids. In nucleotides, the CDR3 is TGTGCCAGCAGCTTATTTTTATCAGGAGACCCCCAAGAGACCCAGTACTTC. It translates to CASSLFLSGDPQETQYF.

The gene calls are TRBV4-1 and TRBJ1-6, with TRBD1 matching over 7 bases. From germline, CDR1 is MGHRA and CDR2 YSYEKL. There are 13 residues in the CDR3. Trimming at V came to 4 bases and at J to 10 bases, leaving 4 bases not matched to a gene. The CDR3 bases are TGCGCCAGCAGCCCCGACAGGGAATCACCCCTCCACTTT. Translating it yields CASSPDRESPLHF.

This clonotype was counted a few times. The chain employs TRBV6-1 and TRBJ2-7, with 10 positions matching TRBD1. The ends lost 7 bases at V and 4 bases at J; junction bases unmatched: 10. Germline lookup yields CDR1 MNHNS and CDR2 SASEGT. This CDR3 comprises 15 residues. CDR3 loop: CASTSRRTGGYEQYF. The CDR3 DNA reads TGTGCCAGCACCTCCCGGAGGACAGGGGGATACGAGCAGTACTTC.

This clonotype was recorded a few times. J is TRBJ1-2 and V is TRBV18; D gene uncertain. This CDR3 has 14 amino acids. V was trimmed by 3 bases and J by 2 bases, leaving 10 bases between them. Looked up from germline, CDR1 is KGHSH and CDR2 is LQKENI. In DNA form, the CDR3 reads TGTGCCAGCTCACCGCAACAGATAAACTATGGCTACACCTTC. Its protein is CASSPQQINYGYTF.

This clonotype was detected ten times or more. This chain connects TRBV20-1 to TRBJ2-1; D remains unclear. This CDR3 spans 13 amino acids. Per the germline V gene, CDR1 is DFQATT and CDR2 is SNEGSKA (reference sequence). Trimming pared 7 bases from V and 5 bases from J, leaving 15 bases between. CDR3 sequence: CSGKGKGDNEQFF. The CDR3 region has the DNA TGCAGTGGGAAGGGTAAAGGAGACAATGAGCAGTTCTTC.

The DNA of the CDR3 is TGCAGCGTTGATATTTCTGGGGCTGGAAACACCATATATTTT. Residues: CSVDISGAGNTIYF. This chain links TRBV29-1 with TRBJ1-3; D is uncertain. Germline V gene lookup returns CDR1 SQVTM and CDR2 ANQGSEA. The CDR3 length is 14 residues. V dropped 3 bases and J dropped 2 bases, with 11 bases sitting between them.

V usage is TRBV27 and J usage is TRBJ1-5, with D possibly TRBD1 on 5 matching bases. The CDR3 contains 13 residues. V gave up 10 bases and J gave up 7 bases, with 17 bases separating them. From germline, CDR1 is MNHEY and CDR2 SMNVEV (reference sequence). The CDR3 DNA reads as TGTGCCACCGCAACATTTCAGGGACAGCCCCAGCATTTT. It translates to CATATFQGQPQHF.

This clonotype was recorded many times. The chain couples TRBV10-3 to TRBJ2-7; D not certain. This CDR3 spans 13 amino acids. V lost 0 bases and J 9 bases, leaving 12 bases between the germline ends. CDR1 is ENHRY, CDR2 SYGVKD, per germline. The CDR3 DNA sequence: TGTGCCATCAGTGAGTCCGGACCGAGAGGGCAGTACTTC. Translating gives CAISESGPRGQYF.

This clonotype appeared a few times. The V and J genes are TRBV20-1 and TRBJ1-6; no clear D. Looked up from germline, CDR1 is DFQATT and CDR2 is SNEGSKA (reference sequence). Trimming shortened V by 3 bases and J by 9 bases, and 12 bases separated the two germline ends. The CDR3 is 13 amino acids. CDR3 in DNA: TGCAGTGCTAGGATCTACATCGGTTCACCCCTCCACTTT. It encodes CSARIYIGSPLHF.

This clonotype was seen a few times. The chain uses TRBV10-3 and TRBJ2-1, with a possible D match to TRBD2 (6 bases). CDR1 is ENHRY, CDR2 SYGVKD, per germline. The CDR3 covers 19 residues. V was clipped by 3 bases and J by 0 bases, with 21 bases between them. CDR3 DNA sequence: TGTGCCATCAGTGATAGATCGGGACTTTCTACACGCTCCTACAATGAGCAGTTCTTC. It is translated as CAISDRSGLSTRSYNEQFF.

V gene TRBV20-1 combines with J gene TRBJ1-1; D is unclear. Germline V gene lookup returns CDR1 DFQATT and CDR2 SNEGSKA (reference sequence). The CDR3 has 12 amino acids. V lost 5 bases to trimming and J lost 4 bases, with 11 bases between them. The CDR3 region is CSAWSGGTEAFF. For the CDR3, the DNA is TGCAGTGCTTGGAGCGGTGGCACTGAAGCTTTCTTT.

This clonotype turned up a few times. V is TRBV5-1 and J is TRBJ2-3, with 8 positions matching TRBD2. After removal of 0 bases from V and 2 bases from J, the junction contained 8 bases not matched to a gene. CDR1 is SGHRS and CDR2 is YFSETQ in the germline V gene. The CDR3 has 17 residues. CDR3 in DNA: TGCGCCAGCAGCTTGGCCGCGGGAGGAGCCTACACAGATACGCAGTATTTT. Translating gives CASSLAAGGAYTDTQYF.

This clonotype was counted a few times. The rearrangement joins TRBV5-4 to TRBJ2-7; D is uncertain. This CDR3 region has 14 residues. V lost 0 bases, J lost 3 bases, and 10 bases lay in between. Germline loops: CDR1 SGHNT, CDR2 YYREEE (reference sequence). CDR3 loop: CASSLGSGRYEQYF. The DNA of the CDR3 is TGTGCCAGCAGCTTGGGCTCAGGCCGCTACGAGCAGTACTTC. The whole variable domain, remainder taken from reference TRBV5-4 and TRBJ2-7, is ETGVTQSPTHLIKTRGQQVTLRCSSQSGHNTVSWYQQALGQGPQFIFQYYREEENGRGNFPPRFSGLQFPNYSSELNVNALELDDSALYLCASSLGSGRYEQYFGPGTRLTVT.

This clonotype was picked up many times. The chain recombines TRBV7-9 with TRBJ2-6; D unclear. V was shortened by 5 bases and J by 7 bases, with 15 bases between the two germline ends. The CDR3 extends over 15 amino acids. In germline, CDR1 is SEHNR, CDR2 FQNEAQ (reference sequence). The chain's CDR3 is CASSPSRARANVLTF. CDR3 sequence (DNA): TGTGCCAGCAGCCCCTCTAGGGCCCGAGCCAACGTCCTGACTTTC.

The chain carries TRBV18 and TRBJ2-7; no clear D. The CDR3 runs to 13 residues. Germline loops: CDR1 KGHSH, CDR2 LQKENI. V lost 0 bases and J 6 bases, leaving 9 bases between the germline ends. The CDR3 DNA is TGTGCCAGCTCACCACCGGTTGTGGGCGAGCAGTACTTC. Residues: CASSPPVVGEQYF.